Below, one T cell receptor (beta chain) is given with its context. The record originates from a study of blood T cell repertoires in COVID-19. The cohort comprised adults aged about 18 to 90 years residing in approximately 25 US areas. Among Cohort 3 donors, those recovered had two negative PCRs, clearance, or symptom resolution. In the study's own analysis: Reference gene primers were amplified, and this amplification served to estimate nucleated cell counts. Libraries were prepared by immunoSEQ multiplex PCR; TCRdb keeps only in-frame clonotypes and omits some of them. Clone size and the V and J calls come from that table; the DNA yielded D and trimming. This table has some 200,000 clones, around 90% appearing once. The germline CDR1 and CDR2 sequences are MNHEY and SVGAGI. This CDR3 comprises 15 residues. Trimming took 6 bases from V and 2 from J, leaving 17 bases between them.

V is TRBV6-5 and J is TRBJ2-7; perhaps TRBD1 as D (6 bases). What was sequenced was PBMCs or T cells enriched from blood (not recorded which). This TCR was sampled from a woman younger than 45 who had recovered from COVID-19. The DNA for the CDR3 is TGTGCCAGCAGCCGTCGACCCGGACAGCCCTACGAGCAGTACTTC. It translates to CASSRRPGQPYEQYF.